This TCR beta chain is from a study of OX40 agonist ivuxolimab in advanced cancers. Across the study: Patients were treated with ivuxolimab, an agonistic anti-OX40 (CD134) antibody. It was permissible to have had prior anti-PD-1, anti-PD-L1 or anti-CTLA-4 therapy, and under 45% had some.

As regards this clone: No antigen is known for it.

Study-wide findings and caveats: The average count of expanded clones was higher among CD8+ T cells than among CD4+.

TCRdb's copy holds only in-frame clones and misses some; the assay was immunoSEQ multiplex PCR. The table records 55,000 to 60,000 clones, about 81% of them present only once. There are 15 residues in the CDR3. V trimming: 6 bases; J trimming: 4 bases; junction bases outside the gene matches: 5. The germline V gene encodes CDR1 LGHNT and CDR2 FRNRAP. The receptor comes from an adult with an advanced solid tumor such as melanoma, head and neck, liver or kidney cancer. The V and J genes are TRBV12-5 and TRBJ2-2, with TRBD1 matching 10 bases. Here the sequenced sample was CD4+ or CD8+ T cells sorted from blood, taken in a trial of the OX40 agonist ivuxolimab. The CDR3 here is CASGPGTGVTGELFF. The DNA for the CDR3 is TGTGCTAGTGGACCCGGGACAGGGGTCACCGGGGAGCTGTTTTTT.